These T cell receptor beta chains were read from a single sample in a study of T cell responses to AZD1222 COVID-19 vaccine. TCRdb keeps only in-frame clones here, not all; method: immunoSEQ multiplex PCR. In the table there are about 70,000 clones, about 85% of which are singletons. Here the sequenced sample was peripheral blood, taken on day 0 of AZD1222 vaccination. Receptor source: an adult in good health. Both conserved end residues are part of each CDR3. The D gene is left open where the match is weak. The size entry is marked missing in some rows and otherwise reads once, few, many or a size class.

>TRBJ1-1|.|TRBV19|.
TGTGCCAGTAGTATGGTGGCCCACTACTCAACTTTCTTT
CASSMVAHYSTFF
>TRBJ2-7|TRBD2|TRBV6-4|.
TGTGCCAGCAGTGATTTCAACCGGGACTACTCCTACGAGCAGTACTTC
CASSDFNRDYSYEQYF
>TRBJ2-2|.|TRBV5-5|.
TGTGCCAGCAGCTTTTTCGGGGGTACTAACACCGGGGAGCTGTTTTTT
CASSFFGGTNTGELFF
>TRBJ1-5|.|TRBV6-5|.
TGTGCCAGCCGTTTAGGACTCAATCAGCCCCAGCATTTT
CASRLGLNQPQHF
>TRBJ1-1|.|TRBV12-3/TRBV12-4|.
TGTGCCAGCAGTTTTGGGATGAACACTGAAGCTTTCTTT
CASSFGMNTEAFF
>TRBJ2-5|.|TRBV12-3/TRBV12-4|.
TGTGCCAGCACCCTCACTGGGACCCAGTACTTC
CASTLTGTQYF
>TRBJ2-6|.|TRBV30|.
TGTGCCTGGAGTGTGGGGTCCTCTGGGGCCAACGTCCTGACTTTC
CAWSVGSSGANVLTF
>TRBJ1-2|.|TRBV2|.
TGTGCCAGCAGTGAATCGGGGGCGAGTGGCTACACCTTC
CASSESGASGYTF
>TRBJ1-1|.|TRBV28|.
TGTGCCAGCAGTCCCCCTGGGTGGCTGCGGGAAGCTTTCTTT
CASSPPGWLREAFF
>TRBJ2-1|TRBD1|TRBV27|.
TGTGCCAGCAGTCGGACAGGGTTCAGCTACAATGAGCAGTTCTTC
CASSRTGFSYNEQFF
>TRBJ1-6|.|TRBV19|few
TGTGCCACCTCCCGGGACACCCGGAGCACCCTCCACTTT
CATSRDTRSTLHF
>TRBJ2-3|.|TRBV5-1|.
TGCGCCAGCAGCTTGGTGGGGCGATCCGCAGATACGCAGTATTTT
CASSLVGRSADTQYF